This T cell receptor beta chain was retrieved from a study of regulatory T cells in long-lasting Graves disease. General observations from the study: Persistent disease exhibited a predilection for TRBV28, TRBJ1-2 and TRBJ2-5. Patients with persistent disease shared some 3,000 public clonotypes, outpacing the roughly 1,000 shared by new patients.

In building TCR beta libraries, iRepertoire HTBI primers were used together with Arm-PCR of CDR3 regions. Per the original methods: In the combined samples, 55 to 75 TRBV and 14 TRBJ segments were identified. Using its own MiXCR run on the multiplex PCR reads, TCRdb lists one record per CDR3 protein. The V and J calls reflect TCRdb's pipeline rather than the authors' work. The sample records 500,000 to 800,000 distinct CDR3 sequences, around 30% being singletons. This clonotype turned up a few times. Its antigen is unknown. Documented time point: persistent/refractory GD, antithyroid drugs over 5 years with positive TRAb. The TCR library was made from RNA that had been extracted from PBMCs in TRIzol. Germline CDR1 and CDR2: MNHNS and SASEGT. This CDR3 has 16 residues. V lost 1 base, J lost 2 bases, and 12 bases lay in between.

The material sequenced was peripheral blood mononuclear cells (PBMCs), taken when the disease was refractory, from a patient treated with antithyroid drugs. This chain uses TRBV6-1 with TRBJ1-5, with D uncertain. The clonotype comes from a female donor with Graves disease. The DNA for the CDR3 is TGTGCCAGCAGTGAAGTCGCGTCCTCAGGCAATCAGCCCCAGCATTTT. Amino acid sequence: CASSEVASSGNQPQHF.